A single T cell receptor (beta chain) is shown here with its context. This entry belongs to a study of blood T cell repertoires in COVID-19. Study summary: Samples taken during acute and convalescent COVID-19 were collected in the United States, Italy and Spain. T cells, B-cell-depleted T cells, or PBMCs provided the cDNA or gDNA that served as material.

The authors' processing: Using reference gene primer amplification, nucleated cell counts were estimated. Sequencing used immunoSEQ multiplex PCR; TCRdb keeps in-frame clones, though not all of them. Clone size and the V and J calls come from that table; the DNA yielded D and trimming. Of some 280,000 clones listed, over 80% are singletons. Germline CDR1 reads SGDLS; CDR2 reads YYNGEE. The V end was cut by 4 bases, the J end by 5 bases, with 21 bases between. The CDR3 is 16 amino acids. The rearrangement joins TRBV9 to TRBJ1-1, with a weak D call TRBD1 (5 bases). Sequenced: peripheral blood. The TCR comes from a woman in her fifties or sixties with active or convalescent COVID-19. The CDR3 loop is CASSQLLGALGTEAFF. The DNA for the CDR3 is TGTGCCAGCAGCCAACTGCTAGGGGCGCTGGGGACTGAAGCTTTCTTT.